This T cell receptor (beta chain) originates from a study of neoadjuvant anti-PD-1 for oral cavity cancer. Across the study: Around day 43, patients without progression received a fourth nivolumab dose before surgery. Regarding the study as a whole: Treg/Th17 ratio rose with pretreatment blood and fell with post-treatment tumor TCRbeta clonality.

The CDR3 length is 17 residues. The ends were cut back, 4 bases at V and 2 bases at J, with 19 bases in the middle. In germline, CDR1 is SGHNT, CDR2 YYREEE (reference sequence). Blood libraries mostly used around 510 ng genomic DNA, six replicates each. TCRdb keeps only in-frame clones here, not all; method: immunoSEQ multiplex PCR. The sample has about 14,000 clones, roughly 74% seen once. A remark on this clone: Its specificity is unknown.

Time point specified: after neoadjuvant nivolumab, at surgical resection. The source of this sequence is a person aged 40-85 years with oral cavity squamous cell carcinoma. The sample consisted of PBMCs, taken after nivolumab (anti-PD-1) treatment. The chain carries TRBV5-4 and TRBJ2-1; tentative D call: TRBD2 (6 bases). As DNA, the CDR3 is TGTGCCAGCAGCGAGGGACTCAACACGGGGACCTACAATGAGCAGTTCTTC. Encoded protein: CASSEGLNTGTYNEQFF.